This TCR beta chain was retrieved from a study of blood T cell repertoires in COVID-19. Overall study context: Samples came from the United States, Italy and Spain, spanning acute and convalescent COVID-19. Nucleic acid was either cDNA or gDNA, and it came from T cells, B-cell-depleted T cells, or PBMCs.

Methods used by the authors: How many nucleated cells were present was estimated from reference gene primer amplification. Generated by immunoSEQ multiplex PCR, the TCRdb table keeps only in-frame clones and is missing some. D and trimming were read from the DNA, whereas the V and J calls and clone size are those reported in that table. The data hold some 55,000 clones, with 77% observed a single time. With 6 bases clipped from V and 0 bases from J, the junction kept 5 bases outside the gene matches. The CDR3 has 14 residues. CDR1 and CDR2 from the germline V gene are LGHNT and FRNRAP. The chain employs TRBV12-5 and TRBJ2-7; 7 bases are a match to TRBD1. This sequence was found in a man aged 65-85 years with active or convalescent COVID-19. Material for sequencing was peripheral blood. The CDR3 coding sequence is TGTGCTAGTGGGTCGACAGGGAACTCCTACGAGCAGTACTTC. Amino acid sequence: CASGSTGNSYEQYF.